This TCR beta chain was found in a study of blood T cell repertoires in COVID-19. Across the whole study: T cells, B-cell-depleted T cells, or PBMCs provided the cDNA or gDNA that served as material.

Trimming at V came to 5 bases and at J to 4 bases, leaving 8 bases not matched to a gene. The germline gives CDR1 LNHDA, CDR2 SQIVND (reference sequence). The CDR3 consists of 17 residues. Authors' data handling: Amplifying reference gene primers gave estimates of nucleated cell counts. Produced via immunoSEQ multiplex PCR; TCRdb's table is partial and in-frame only. The V and J calls and clone size are taken from that table; D and trimming were inferred from the DNA. The table records about 160,000 clones, approximately 90% of them present only once. The chain carries TRBV19 and TRBJ2-6; 10 nucleotides match TRBD1. This receptor was obtained from a middle-aged man with acute or convalescent COVID-19. Sequencing was done on a sample of peripheral blood. CDR3 amino acids: CASSVSGQGTGANVLTF. The DNA of the CDR3 is TGTGCCAGTAGTGTATCGGGACAGGGGACCGGGGCCAACGTCCTGACTTTC.